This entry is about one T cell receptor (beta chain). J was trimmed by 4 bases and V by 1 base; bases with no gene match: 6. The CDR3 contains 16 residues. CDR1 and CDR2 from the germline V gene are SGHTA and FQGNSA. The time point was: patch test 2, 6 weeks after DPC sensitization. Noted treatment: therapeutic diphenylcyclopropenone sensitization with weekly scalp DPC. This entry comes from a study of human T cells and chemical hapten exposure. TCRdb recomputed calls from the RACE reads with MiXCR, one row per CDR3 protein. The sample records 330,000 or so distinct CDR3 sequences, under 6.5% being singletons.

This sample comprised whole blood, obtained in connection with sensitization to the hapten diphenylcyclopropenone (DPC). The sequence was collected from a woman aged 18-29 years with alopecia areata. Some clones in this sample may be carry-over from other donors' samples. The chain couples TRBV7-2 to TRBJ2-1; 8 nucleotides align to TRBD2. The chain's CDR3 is CASSLGRGGSYNEQFF. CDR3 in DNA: TGTGCCAGCAGCTTAGGCCGGGGGGGGAGTTACAATGAGCAGTTCTTC.